Listed below are T cell receptor beta chains from one sample, sequenced in a study of blood T cell repertoires in COVID-19. Libraries were prepared by immunoSEQ multiplex PCR; TCRdb keeps only in-frame clonotypes and omits some of them. The repertoire includes about 250,000 clones, approximately 85% of them detected once, and 4.7% sits in the top ten. Sample: peripheral blood. Every receptor here comes from a woman in her 70s with acute or convalescent COVID-19. Each CDR3 is given with its conserved first and last residue. Fields, in order: clone size, D gene, J gene, V gene, CDR3 DNA, CDR3 protein. A D gene is named only where the DNA matches it firmly. Clone sizes are given selectively: once, few, many, or a class where the clone is expanded.

abundance: NA; d_gene: TRBD1; j_gene: TRBJ1-1; v_gene: TRBV19; CDR3nt: TGTGCCAGTAGAATAGACAGGGCAGCGGAAGCTTTCTTT; CDR3aa: CASRIDRAAEAFF
abundance: NA; d_gene: TRBD1; j_gene: TRBJ1-1; v_gene: TRBV19; CDR3nt: TGTGCCAGTAGTCACCGGGACAGGGGGCGGCCTGAAGCTTTCTTT; CDR3aa: CASSHRDRGRPEAFF
abundance: NA; d_gene: NA; j_gene: TRBJ1-2; v_gene: TRBV7-2; CDR3nt: TGTGCCAGCAGCTTAGGGCACAGAAACTATGGCTACACCTTC; CDR3aa: CASSLGHRNYGYTF
abundance: NA; d_gene: NA; j_gene: TRBJ1-6; v_gene: TRBV5-4; CDR3nt: TGTGCCAGCAGCTTGGCGTCTGGCGGAATAGAGTGGGATTCACCCCTCCACTTT; CDR3aa: CASSLASGGIEWDSPLHF
abundance: NA; d_gene: NA; j_gene: TRBJ1-2; v_gene: TRBV19; CDR3nt: TGTGCCAGTAGCCAAAGGGGTGGCTACACCTTC; CDR3aa: CASSQRGGYTF
abundance: NA; d_gene: NA; j_gene: TRBJ1-5; v_gene: TRBV20-1; CDR3nt: TGCAGTGCTAGTAACAGGGCTCCGGTGGGGCAGCCCCAGCATTTT; CDR3aa: CSASNRAPVGQPQHF
abundance: NA; d_gene: TRBD1; j_gene: TRBJ1-2; v_gene: TRBV7-2; CDR3nt: TGTGCCGGCAACCAACAACAGGGGAACTATGGCTACACCTTC; CDR3aa: CAGNQQQGNYGYTF
abundance: NA; d_gene: NA; j_gene: TRBJ2-5; v_gene: TRBV14; CDR3nt: TGTGCCAGCAGCAAGGGGGTGGAGACCCAGTACTTC; CDR3aa: CASSKGVETQYF
abundance: once; d_gene: NA; j_gene: TRBJ2-7; v_gene: TRBV7-2; CDR3nt: TGTGCCAGCAGCTCAGGGTCAGCCTACGAGCAGTACTTC; CDR3aa: CASSSGSAYEQYF
abundance: NA; d_gene: TRBD1; j_gene: TRBJ1-2; v_gene: TRBV2; CDR3nt: TGTGCCAGCAGTGAAACAGGGGCTGGCGATGGCTACACCTTC; CDR3aa: CASSETGAGDGYTF
abundance: NA; d_gene: TRBD1; j_gene: TRBJ1-5; v_gene: TRBV18; CDR3nt: TGTGCCAGCTCACGCGACAGGGCCAATCAGCCCCAGCATTTT; CDR3aa: CASSRDRANQPQHF
abundance: few; d_gene: TRBD1; j_gene: TRBJ1-1; v_gene: TRBV5-4; CDR3nt: TGTGCCAGCAGCCCGGGGACAGGGGCAGGGAACACTGAAGCTTTCTTT; CDR3aa: CASSPGTGAGNTEAFF
abundance: NA; d_gene: TRBD1; j_gene: TRBJ1-4; v_gene: TRBV5-1; CDR3nt: TGCGCCAGTCGGACAGGACCTAATGAAAAACTGTTTTTT; CDR3aa: CASRTGPNEKLFF
abundance: NA; d_gene: TRBD2; j_gene: TRBJ2-1; v_gene: TRBV29-1; CDR3nt: TGCAGCGTTGTCTTCCTAGCGGGGGTGTCACCCAGCTCCTACAATGAGCAGTTCTTC; CDR3aa: CSVVFLAGVSPSSYNEQFF
abundance: NA; d_gene: NA; j_gene: TRBJ2-2; v_gene: TRBV4-3; CDR3nt: TGCGCCAGCAGCCAACTAGTGGCCGGGGAGCTGTTTTTT; CDR3aa: CASSQLVAGELFF
abundance: NA; d_gene: NA; j_gene: TRBJ2-3; v_gene: TRBV28; CDR3nt: TGTGCCAGCAGTTTAGCGGCTAGCACAGATACGCAGTATTTT; CDR3aa: CASSLAASTDTQYF
abundance: NA; d_gene: TRBD1; j_gene: TRBJ1-1; v_gene: TRBV6-1; CDR3nt: TGTGCCAGCAGTGAACACTCGACAGGGGCAGGAACTGAAGCTTTCTTT; CDR3aa: CASSEHSTGAGTEAFF
abundance: NA; d_gene: TRBD1; j_gene: TRBJ1-2; v_gene: TRBV28; CDR3nt: TGTGCCAGCAGTGGGACAGCGTCGGTTCTGCTCTTC; CDR3aa: CASSGTASVLLF
abundance: NA; d_gene: NA; j_gene: TRBJ1-1; v_gene: TRBV5-1; CDR3nt: TGCGCCAGCAGTGGGTCAGGGGTTCCCAACACTGAAGCTTTCTTT; CDR3aa: CASSGSGVPNTEAFF
abundance: NA; d_gene: NA; j_gene: TRBJ1-1; v_gene: TRBV28; CDR3nt: TGTGCCAGCAGTTTAATCTACCTCGGGGACACTGAAGCTTTCTTT; CDR3aa: CASSLIYLGDTEAFF
abundance: NA; d_gene: TRBD2; j_gene: TRBJ2-5; v_gene: TRBV7-2; CDR3nt: TGTGCCAGCAGCTCTTTAGCGGGATACCAAGAGACCCAGTACTTC; CDR3aa: CASSSLAGYQETQYF
abundance: NA; d_gene: NA; j_gene: TRBJ1-1; v_gene: TRBV19; CDR3nt: TGTGCCAGTAGTCCCCGGAAGGGGTTGAACACTGAAGCTTTCTTT; CDR3aa: CASSPRKGLNTEAFF
abundance: NA; d_gene: NA; j_gene: TRBJ1-1; v_gene: TRBV28; CDR3nt: TGTGCCAGCAGTCTCAGAGGGACTGAAGCTTTCTTT; CDR3aa: CASSLRGTEAFF
abundance: NA; d_gene: TRBD2; j_gene: TRBJ2-1; v_gene: TRBV6-4; CDR3nt: TGTGCCAGCAGCCTTCAACCGACTAGCGGGGGACTAGACAATGAGCAGTTCTTC; CDR3aa: CASSLQPTSGGLDNEQFF
abundance: once; d_gene: NA; j_gene: TRBJ2-1; v_gene: TRBV10-3; CDR3nt: TGTGCCATCACGCTTGGTTCAGGGTCTTACAATGAGCAGTTCTTC; CDR3aa: CAITLGSGSYNEQFF
abundance: once; d_gene: NA; j_gene: TRBJ1-2; v_gene: TRBV4-1; CDR3nt: TGCGCCAGCAGCCAACAGGGTTTAGATGGCTACACCTTC; CDR3aa: CASSQQGLDGYTF
abundance: NA; d_gene: TRBD1; j_gene: TRBJ1-2; v_gene: TRBV28; CDR3nt: TGTGCCAGCAGCCGGACAGGGGCCCCGTTCTATGGCTACACCTTC; CDR3aa: CASSRTGAPFYGYTF
abundance: NA; d_gene: NA; j_gene: TRBJ1-1; v_gene: TRBV4-3; CDR3nt: TGCGCCAGCAGCCTCTCCGGACAGCTTGAAGCTTTCTTT; CDR3aa: CASSLSGQLEAFF
abundance: NA; d_gene: TRBD1; j_gene: TRBJ1-6; v_gene: TRBV5-1; CDR3nt: TGCGCCAGCAGCTTGGGAGGGACAGCCTATAATTCACCCCTCCACTTT; CDR3aa: CASSLGGTAYNSPLHF
abundance: NA; d_gene: TRBD2; j_gene: TRBJ2-3; v_gene: TRBV6-1; CDR3nt: TGTGCCAGCAGTGAAACCTTAGCGGGGGGCACAGATACGCAGTATTTT; CDR3aa: CASSETLAGGTDTQYF
abundance: NA; d_gene: TRBD1; j_gene: TRBJ2-7; v_gene: TRBV6-5; CDR3nt: TGTGCCAGTCGACAGGGGCGATTAAGGAACGAGCAGTACTTC; CDR3aa: CASRQGRLRNEQYF
abundance: NA; d_gene: NA; j_gene: TRBJ2-5; v_gene: TRBV6-2/TRBV6-3; CDR3nt: TGTGCCAGCAGTTCGCCTGGGAGAGAGACCCAGTACTTC; CDR3aa: CASSSPGRETQYF
abundance: once; d_gene: NA; j_gene: TRBJ1-5; v_gene: TRBV28; CDR3nt: TGTGCCAGCAGTCGTGGGCAGGGAGGTCGGCCCCAGCATTTT; CDR3aa: CASSRGQGGRPQHF
abundance: NA; d_gene: TRBD1; j_gene: TRBJ1-2; v_gene: TRBV5-1; CDR3nt: TGCGCCAGCAAAACAGGGGACATTAACTATGGCTACACCTTC; CDR3aa: CASKTGDINYGYTF
abundance: NA; d_gene: NA; j_gene: TRBJ1-2; v_gene: TRBV2; CDR3nt: TGTGCCAGCAAAGATGAGAATGAGTATGGCTACACCTTC; CDR3aa: CASKDENEYGYTF
abundance: NA; d_gene: TRBD1; j_gene: TRBJ1-3; v_gene: TRBV3-1/TRBV3-2; CDR3nt: TGTGCCAGCAGCCGTATGGGGACAGTCGCTTCTGGAAACACCATATATTTT; CDR3aa: CASSRMGTVASGNTIYF
abundance: NA; d_gene: TRBD1; j_gene: TRBJ1-3; v_gene: TRBV6-5; CDR3nt: TGTGCCAGCAGTTACTCACAGGGGGTTGGAAACACCATATATTTT; CDR3aa: CASSYSQGVGNTIYF
abundance: NA; d_gene: NA; j_gene: TRBJ2-2; v_gene: TRBV11-2; CDR3nt: TGTGCCAGCAGCTCTCGGGGGGCAGTTGCCGGGGAGCTGTTTTTT; CDR3aa: CASSSRGAVAGELFF
abundance: NA; d_gene: NA; j_gene: TRBJ1-6; v_gene: TRBV4-3; CDR3nt: TGCGCCAGCAGCCAAGAAGCTAGAGTATCGGGTTCACCCCTCCACTTT; CDR3aa: CASSQEARVSGSPLHF
abundance: NA; d_gene: TRBD1; j_gene: TRBJ1-2; v_gene: TRBV7-9; CDR3nt: TGTGCCAGCAGCTTACTGGACAGGGTGGGCTATGGCTACACCTTC; CDR3aa: CASSLLDRVGYGYTF
abundance: NA; d_gene: TRBD2; j_gene: TRBJ2-7; v_gene: TRBV2; CDR3nt: TGTGCCAGCAGTGAAGGGAGGGGAGGGGTCTACGAGCAGTACTTC; CDR3aa: CASSEGRGGVYEQYF
abundance: NA; d_gene: NA; j_gene: TRBJ1-3; v_gene: TRBV29-1; CDR3nt: TGCAGCGTTGTTTCAAACTCTGGAAACACCATATATTTT; CDR3aa: CSVVSNSGNTIYF
abundance: NA; d_gene: NA; j_gene: TRBJ1-6; v_gene: TRBV2; CDR3nt: TGTGCCAGCAGCGCTCAGGGGAATAATTCACCCCTCCACTTT; CDR3aa: CASSAQGNNSPLHF
abundance: NA; d_gene: NA; j_gene: TRBJ1-4; v_gene: TRBV7-2; CDR3nt: TGTGCCAGCAGCGGTATGGGAGGGAGTAGTGAAAAACTGTTTTTT; CDR3aa: CASSGMGGSSEKLFF
abundance: NA; d_gene: NA; j_gene: TRBJ1-2; v_gene: TRBV5-6; CDR3nt: TGTGCCAGCACCGGGAACTATGGCTACACCTTC; CDR3aa: CASTGNYGYTF
abundance: NA; d_gene: NA; j_gene: TRBJ1-1; v_gene: TRBV2; CDR3nt: TGTGCCAGCAGTTCCAGGGGATGGGTCACTGAAGCTTTCTTT; CDR3aa: CASSSRGWVTEAFF
abundance: NA; d_gene: NA; j_gene: TRBJ1-2; v_gene: TRBV7-8; CDR3nt: TGTGCCAGCAGCTTCGGTTCCACAGGGACCGGCTACACCTTC; CDR3aa: CASSFGSTGTGYTF
abundance: NA; d_gene: NA; j_gene: TRBJ1-2; v_gene: TRBV7-2; CDR3nt: TGTGCCAGCAGCACTTTGGCCGGAGACTATGGCTACACCTTC; CDR3aa: CASSTLAGDYGYTF
abundance: once; d_gene: NA; j_gene: TRBJ1-3; v_gene: TRBV6-2/TRBV6-3; CDR3nt: TGTGCCAGCAGTCCGGATCACCGGAGACCCTCCTCTGGAAACACCATATATTTT; CDR3aa: CASSPDHRRPSSGNTIYF
abundance: NA; d_gene: TRBD2; j_gene: TRBJ2-7; v_gene: TRBV10-3; CDR3nt: TGTGCCATCAGTAGCGGGGGGGGCGATTACGAGCAGTACTTC; CDR3aa: CAISSGGGDYEQYF
abundance: few; d_gene: TRBD1; j_gene: TRBJ1-5; v_gene: TRBV4-2; CDR3nt: TGTGCCAGCAGCCAAGACCCTCAGGGGGGCAATCAGCCCCAGCATTTT; CDR3aa: CASSQDPQGGNQPQHF
abundance: NA; d_gene: TRBD1; j_gene: TRBJ1-4; v_gene: TRBV7-2; CDR3nt: TGTGCCAGCAGTTTACAGGGGACTAATGAAAAACTGTTTTTT; CDR3aa: CASSLQGTNEKLFF
abundance: NA; d_gene: TRBD1; j_gene: TRBJ1-3; v_gene: TRBV6-2/TRBV6-3; CDR3nt: TGTGCCAGCAGTTACCTGACAGGGTGGTCTGGAAACACCATATATTTT; CDR3aa: CASSYLTGWSGNTIYF
abundance: NA; d_gene: NA; j_gene: TRBJ1-4; v_gene: TRBV2; CDR3nt: TGTGCCAGCAGGAGGACGACAGCTGAAAAACTGTTTTTT; CDR3aa: CASRRTTAEKLFF
abundance: NA; d_gene: NA; j_gene: TRBJ2-7; v_gene: TRBV28; CDR3nt: TGTGCCAGCAACTACAGGGCGGATTCCTACGAGCAGTACTTC; CDR3aa: CASNYRADSYEQYF
abundance: NA; d_gene: NA; j_gene: TRBJ2-2; v_gene: TRBV5-6; CDR3nt: TGTGCCAGCAGCTTTTCAGGGTTGAGCACCGGGGAGCTGTTTTTT; CDR3aa: CASSFSGLSTGELFF
abundance: NA; d_gene: NA; j_gene: TRBJ2-1; v_gene: TRBV6-6; CDR3nt: TGTGCCAGCAGTCGACTCCCAGGTTTGATGGACAATGAGCAGTTCTTC; CDR3aa: CASSRLPGLMDNEQFF
abundance: NA; d_gene: NA; j_gene: TRBJ1-2; v_gene: TRBV5-6; CDR3nt: TGTGCCAGCAGCGCGGGGCCGAACTATGGCTACACCTTC; CDR3aa: CASSAGPNYGYTF